This paragraph covers one T cell receptor beta chain sequence. The antigen remains undetermined. The sample originates from a study of cytomegalovirus exposure and HLA in healthy donors. Study overall: A prior study identified 117 million unique TCR beta sequences from about 180 million T cells.

Primers: 60 Vbeta forward and 13 Jbeta reverse. As processed by the authors: As a later analysis found, there were 70 million to 100 million unique TCR beta chains, of which roughly 11 million were shared. Profiling relied on immunoSEQ multiplex PCR, and the TCRdb table lists in-frame clones only, not all of them. D and trimming were read from the DNA, whereas the V and J calls and clone size are those reported in that table. The table lists about 76,000 clones, more than 65% of them singletons. General study points: TCR beta chain V- and J-gene trimming was linked, in a later analysis, to a missense variant in DCLRE1C.

V shed 0 bases, J shed 5 bases, and the junction held 4 bases outside the gene matches. Germline loops: CDR1 SGHRS, CDR2 YFSETQ. The CDR3 sequence is 15 residues long. This chain connects TRBV5-1 to TRBJ2-5, with TRBD2 matching 10 bases. Sequencing used PBMCs. This receptor was obtained from a woman aged 40 to 50 in good health and CMV-seropositive. DNA of the CDR3: TGCGCCAGCAGCTTGGGTAGCGGGAGGCTGGAGACCCAGTACTTC. Its translation: CASSLGSGRLETQYF.